Detailed here is one T cell receptor beta chain. Its antigen is not known. As it was prepared, the TCRbeta library received unique molecular identifiers. Each CDR3 protein gets one entry after TCRdb re-called the PCR reads with MiXCR. Of roughly 400,000 distinct CDR3 sequences listed, over 40% are singletons. The entry originates in a study of T-cell reconstitution after alpha-beta-depleted transplantation in children. General study findings and limits: TCRbeta diversity was high at day 60 in some patients (a result of surviving recipient T cells and thymic progenitors). Reported findings indicate that, about two months after transplant, alpha-beta T cells came from several hundred expanded clones, which were derived from non-depleted graft cells. Once a year had passed after transplant, T-cell counts and diversity came mostly from newly produced T cells.

The V segment lost 6 bases and the J segment 1 base; nucleotides outside the gene matches: 9. CDR1 and CDR2 (germline): SGHTA, FQGNSA. CDR3 length: 17 residues. Material: PBMCs, obtained before TCRalphabeta/CD19-depleted stem cell transplant. The chain carries TRBV7-2 and TRBJ2-5, with 12 nucleotides matching TRBD2. The receptor was isolated from a girl aged 2-10 years with aplastic anemia, due to receive a stem cell transplant. This CDR3 reads CASRERGLAGPQETQYF. DNA for the CDR3: TGTGCCAGCAGGGAGAGAGGACTAGCGGGACCCCAAGAGACCCAGTACTTC.